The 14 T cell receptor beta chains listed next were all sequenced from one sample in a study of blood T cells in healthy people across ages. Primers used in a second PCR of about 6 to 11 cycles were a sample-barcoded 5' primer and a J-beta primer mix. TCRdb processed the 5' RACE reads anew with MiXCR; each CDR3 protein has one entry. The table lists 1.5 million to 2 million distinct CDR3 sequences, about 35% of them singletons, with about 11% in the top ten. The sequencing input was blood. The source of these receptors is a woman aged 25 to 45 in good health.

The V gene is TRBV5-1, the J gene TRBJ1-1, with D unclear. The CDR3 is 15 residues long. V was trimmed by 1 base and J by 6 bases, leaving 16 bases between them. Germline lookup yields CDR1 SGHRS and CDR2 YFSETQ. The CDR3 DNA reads TGCGCCAGCAGCTTGAGTATGAGTTCCTGGGCTGAAGCTTTCTTT. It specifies CASSLSMSSWAEAFF.

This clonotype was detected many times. CDR3 sequence reads: CASSSSRDRGNIQYF. Written as DNA, the CDR3 is TGTGCCAGCAGCTCGAGCCGGGACAGGGGGAACATTCAGTACTTC. The chain is built from TRBV7-9 and TRBJ2-4; TRBD1 matches at 11 bases. The V gene end was trimmed by 4 bases and the J gene end by 7 bases; junction bases not matched to a gene: 6. The V gene's germline CDR1 is SEHNR and CDR2 FQNEAQ (reference sequence). The CDR3 has 15 residues.

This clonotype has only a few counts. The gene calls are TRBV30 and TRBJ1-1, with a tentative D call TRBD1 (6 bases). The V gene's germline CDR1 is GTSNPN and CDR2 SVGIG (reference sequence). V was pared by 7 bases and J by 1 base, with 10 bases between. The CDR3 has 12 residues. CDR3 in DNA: TGTGCCTTGACAGGCCAGAACACTGAAGCTTTCTTT. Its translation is CALTGQNTEAFF.

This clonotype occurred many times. The CDR3 DNA sequence: TGTGCCAGCAGCCAAGTAGATTTCCAAGAGACCCAGTACTTC. Translating it yields CASSQVDFQETQYF. V usage is TRBV4-2 and J usage is TRBJ2-5; no definite D call. V was cut by 1 base and J by 1 base, with 7 bases left in between. Germline lookup yields CDR1 LGHNA and CDR2 YNFKEQ. CDR3 length: 14 residues.

CDR3 in DNA: TGCAGTGCTACGGGGGCCCCGGGACAGGGAGGCTACGAGCAGTACTTC. It codes for CSATGAPGQGGYEQYF. The chain couples TRBV20-1 to TRBJ2-7; TRBD1 aligns across 9 bases. The CDR3 is made up of 16 amino acids. The V gene end was trimmed by 4 bases and the J gene end by 3 bases; junction bases not matched to a gene: 13. Germline V gene lookup returns CDR1 DFQATT and CDR2 SNEGSKA (reference sequence).

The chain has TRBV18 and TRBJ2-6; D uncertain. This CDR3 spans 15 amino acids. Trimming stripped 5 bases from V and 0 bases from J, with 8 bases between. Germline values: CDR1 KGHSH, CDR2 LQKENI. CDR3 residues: CASSTRDSGANVLTF. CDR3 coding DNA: TGTGCCAGCTCAACGCGAGACTCTGGGGCCAACGTCCTGACTTTC.

The CDR3 DNA reads TGTGCCAGCAGCTCCCGGACAGGGACCTACAATGAGCAGTACTTC. This translates into CASSSRTGTYNEQYF. The V call is TRBV9, the J call TRBJ2-1, with 8 positions matching TRBD1. The DNA end favors TRBJ2-7, so the J call may be wrong. The length of the CDR3 is 15 residues. The V gene's germline CDR1 is SGDLS and CDR2 YYNGEE.

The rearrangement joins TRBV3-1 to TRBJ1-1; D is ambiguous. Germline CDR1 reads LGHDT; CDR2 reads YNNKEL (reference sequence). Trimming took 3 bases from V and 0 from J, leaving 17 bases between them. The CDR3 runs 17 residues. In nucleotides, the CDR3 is TGTGCCAGCAGCCAGGATTCGGCCCCTACCCTGAACACTGAAGCTTTCTTT. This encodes CASSQDSAPTLNTEAFF.

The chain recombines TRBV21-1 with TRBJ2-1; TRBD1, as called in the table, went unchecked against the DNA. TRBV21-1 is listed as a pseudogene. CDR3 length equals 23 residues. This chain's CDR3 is CASSKGGQGDRGVIREVGDEQFF. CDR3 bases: TGTGCCAGCAGCAAGGGAGGACAGGGTGATCGGGGCGTTATACGGGAGGTGGGCGATGAGCAGTTCTTC.

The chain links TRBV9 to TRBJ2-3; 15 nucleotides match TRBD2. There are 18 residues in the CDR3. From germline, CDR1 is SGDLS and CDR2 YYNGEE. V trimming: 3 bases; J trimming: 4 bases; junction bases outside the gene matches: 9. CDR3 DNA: TGTGCCAGCAGCGCCAACCCTGGGACTAGCGGGAGGTCAGATACGCAGTATTTT. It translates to CASSANPGTSGRSDTQYF.

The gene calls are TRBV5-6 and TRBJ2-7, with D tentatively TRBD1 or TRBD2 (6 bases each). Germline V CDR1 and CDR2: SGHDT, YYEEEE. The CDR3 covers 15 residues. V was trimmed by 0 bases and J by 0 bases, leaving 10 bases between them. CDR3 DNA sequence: TGTGCCAGCAGCTTGGAAGGGGGGTACTCCTACGAGCAGTACTTC. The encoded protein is CASSLEGGYSYEQYF.

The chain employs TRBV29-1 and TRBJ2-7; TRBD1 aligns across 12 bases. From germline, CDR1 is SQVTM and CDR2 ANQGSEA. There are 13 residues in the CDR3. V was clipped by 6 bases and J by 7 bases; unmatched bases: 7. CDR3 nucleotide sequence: TGCAGCGTCGGGGGACAGGGGGCGCGAGAGCAGTACTTC. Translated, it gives CSVGGQGAREQYF.

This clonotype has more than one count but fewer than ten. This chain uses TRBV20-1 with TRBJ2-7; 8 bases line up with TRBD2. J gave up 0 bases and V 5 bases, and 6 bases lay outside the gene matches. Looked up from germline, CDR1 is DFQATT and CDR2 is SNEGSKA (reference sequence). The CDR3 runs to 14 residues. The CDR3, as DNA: TGCAGTGCTGAGGCACTAGCGGCCTCCTACGAGCAGTACTTC. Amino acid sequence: CSAEALAASYEQYF.

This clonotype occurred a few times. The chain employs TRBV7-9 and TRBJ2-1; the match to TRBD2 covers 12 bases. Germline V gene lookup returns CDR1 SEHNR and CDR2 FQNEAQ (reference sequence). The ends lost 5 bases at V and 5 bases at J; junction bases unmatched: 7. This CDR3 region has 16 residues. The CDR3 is CASSPTSGGNNNEQFF. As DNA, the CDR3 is TGTGCCAGCAGCCCAACTAGCGGGGGGAACAACAATGAGCAGTTCTTC.